This entry describes one TCR beta chain. Measured with immunoSEQ multiplex PCR; TCRdb has only the in-frame clones, and not every one. The sample includes about 60,000 clones, 77% of them seen just once. The data derive from a study of radiotherapy plus CTLA-4 blockade in lung cancer. Study in general: Roughly a sixth of enrolled patients responded objectively, and approximately 34% had disease control.

Sample: peripheral blood, taken from a patient treated with radiotherapy plus ipilimumab. This sequence was found in a human donor with non-small cell lung cancer who had a partial response to radiotherapy plus ipilimumab.

The CDR3 DNA is TGTGCCAGCAGCTTGCCTATCTACGAGCAGTACTTC. This translates into CASSLPIYEQYF. V usage is TRBV5-8 and J usage is TRBJ2-7; D unresolved. This CDR3 has 12 residues. Germline V gene sequence: CDR1 SGHTS, CDR2 YDEGEE. Trimming took off 1 base at V and 3 bases at J, with 5 bases between the two ends.